The TCR beta chain under discussion was sequenced for a study of T cells in Graves' hyperthyroidism and ophthalmopathy. Looking at the study overall: Peripheral blood collection took place at initial diagnosis, before any treatment. The study's findings and limits: The model predicted ophthalmopathy a median approximately seven months before onset.

Of note for this clonotype: The target antigen is unknown.

Researchers amplified the TCR beta CDR3 regions from RNA transcripts. Using the HTBI primer set, a first-round RT-PCR was run on the TCR CDR3. In TCRdb, the multiplex PCR reads were re-called with MiXCR into one record per CDR3 protein. The table shows 600,000 or so distinct CDR3 sequences, with about 17% occurring only once. The CDR3 has 17 residues. Germline-derived CDR1 and CDR2 are LGHDT and YNNKEL (reference sequence). Trimming cost V 6 bases and J 2 bases; bases outside gene matches: 7. This clonotype originated in a woman in her thirties with Graves' hyperthyroidism. V and J are TRBV3-1 and TRBJ2-2, with 12 nucleotides matching TRBD2. The specimen was blood. The CDR3 DNA is TGTGCCAGCAGACCCTGGACTAGCGGGATCAACACCGGGGAGCTGTTTTTT. This sequence encodes CASRPWTSGINTGELFF.